A selection of T cell receptor beta chains follows, all from one sample in a study of blood T cell repertoires in COVID-19. Clones were sequenced by immunoSEQ multiplex PCR, and TCRdb holds only the in-frame ones, with some missing. The sample carries 190,000 or so clones, 83% recorded once. The sample consisted of peripheral blood. The receptors come from a man aged 50 or older with active or convalescent COVID-19. CDR3s leave out the opening cysteine and the closing phenylalanine or tryptophan. Rows may omit the clone size; those that give it use once, few, many or a size class.

TRBJ2-1 TRBV10-3 . AIRESTSGRPNEQF
TRBJ1-3 TRBV10-3 once AIGASGNTIY
TRBJ1-2 TRBV15 . ATSSPGQGPMYT
TRBJ1-2 TRBV14 . ASSQELQGEDT
TRBJ1-2 TRBV6-5 . ASGDGTAGYGYT
TRBJ2-5 TRBV7-9 . ASSPDSLETQY
TRBJ2-1 TRBV4-1 . ASSQDLVGYSGRTYNEQF
TRBJ1-1 TRBV30 . AWTGGGTEAF
TRBJ2-7 TRBV28 . ASSLIGGYEQY
TRBJ1-2 TRBV6-5 . ASRVQSGGYT
TRBJ1-1 TRBV7-9 once ASSPTPGQGGLLQGEAF
TRBJ1-2 TRBV2 few ASSEALSATYGYT
TRBJ1-2 TRBV25-1 . ASSEGRGDGYT
TRBJ1-2 TRBV28 . ASSLIGEDYGYT